This T cell receptor beta chain stems from a study of shared clonotypes between healthy human individuals. The study, taken as a whole, reports: The expectation was that sequencing depth would affect clonotype sharing among donors.

Generated by immunoSEQ multiplex PCR, the TCRdb table keeps only in-frame clones and is missing some. The table lists around 1.4 million clones, 97% to 99% of them singletons. V was shortened by 4 bases and J by 2 bases, with 15 bases between the two germline ends. This CDR3 region has 15 residues. Germline CDR1 and CDR2: MNHEY and SMNVEV (reference sequence). About this clone itself: Its specificity is unknown.

The J gene is TRBJ2-7, the V gene TRBV27; D is undetermined. The receptor comes from a young man in good health. Sequencing was carried out using naive CD4+ T cells sorted from blood. The sample's subset: CD45RA+ positively selected. This CDR3 reads CASSSVPLPPYEQYF. The CDR3 DNA reads TGTGCCAGCAGTTCAGTCCCCCTGCCTCCCTACGAGCAGTACTTC.